This is a list of T cell receptor beta chains from one sample in a study of beta chain features in type 1 diabetes. The repertoire was sequenced with immunoSEQ multiplex PCR; TCRdb's copy has only in-frame clones and lacks some. The repertoire holds some 270,000 clones, with roughly 11% as singletons. The sample consisted of naive CD4+ T cells from blood. These receptor sequences come from a man younger than 45 with type 1 diabetes. Each CDR3 is given with its conserved first and last residue. Each record gives: V gene, clone size, D gene, J gene, CDR3 protein, CDR3 DNA. A D gene is named only where the DNA matches it firmly. Clone size is not always given. Where it is, it says once, few, many or a class for expanded clones.

v_gene: TRBV19
abundance: NA
d_gene: NA
j_gene: TRBJ2-5
CDR3aa: CASSNSAGTGETQYF
CDR3nt: TGTGCCAGTAGTAACAGTGCTGGCACAGGGGAGACCCAGTACTTC

v_gene: TRBV5-1
abundance: NA
d_gene: TRBD1
j_gene: TRBJ2-5
CDR3aa: CASSLSTGGRETQYF
CDR3nt: TGCGCCAGCAGCTTGTCGACAGGGGGTAGGGAGACCCAGTACTTC

v_gene: TRBV11-2
abundance: NA
d_gene: NA
j_gene: TRBJ2-5
CDR3aa: CASSLGGEETQYF
CDR3nt: TGTGCCAGCAGCTTAGGGGGGGAAGAGACCCAGTACTTC

v_gene: TRBV7-9
abundance: few
d_gene: NA
j_gene: TRBJ1-1
CDR3aa: CASSSSTAAGEAFF
CDR3nt: TGTGCCAGCAGCTCGTCAACAGCTGCGGGTGAAGCTTTCTTT

v_gene: TRBV27
abundance: few
d_gene: NA
j_gene: TRBJ1-6
CDR3aa: CASRQGSSPLHF
CDR3nt: TGTGCCAGCAGACAGGGATCTTCACCCCTCCACTTT

v_gene: TRBV28
abundance: NA
d_gene: NA
j_gene: TRBJ2-3
CDR3aa: CASSLDRSASTDTQYF
CDR3nt: TGTGCCAGCAGTTTGGACAGATCTGCTAGCACAGATACGCAGTATTTT

v_gene: TRBV4-3
abundance: NA
d_gene: NA
j_gene: TRBJ2-7
CDR3aa: CASSQEFQQAHEQYF
CDR3nt: TGCGCCAGCAGCCAAGAGTTTCAGCAGGCCCACGAGCAGTACTTC

v_gene: TRBV4-1
abundance: NA
d_gene: NA
j_gene: TRBJ2-3
CDR3aa: CASSQGRAESDTQYF
CDR3nt: TGCGCCAGCAGCCAAGGTCGTGCCGAGTCAGATACGCAGTATTTT

v_gene: TRBV4-3
abundance: NA
d_gene: TRBD2
j_gene: TRBJ2-2
CDR3aa: CASSQLHGLAGGAGELFF
CDR3nt: TGCGCCAGCAGCCAGCTACACGGCCTAGCGGGGGGAGCTGGGGAGCTGTTTTTT

v_gene: TRBV30
abundance: NA
d_gene: TRBD1
j_gene: TRBJ2-5
CDR3aa: CAWSETRTGGVRETQYF
CDR3nt: TGTGCCTGGAGTGAGACTCGGACAGGGGGAGTGCGAGAGACCCAGTACTTC

v_gene: TRBV30
abundance: few
d_gene: TRBD2
j_gene: TRBJ2-7
CDR3aa: CAWSARAGGYEQYF
CDR3nt: TGTGCCTGGAGTGCCCGCGCGGGGGGCTACGAGCAGTACTTC

v_gene: TRBV29-1
abundance: NA
d_gene: NA
j_gene: TRBJ1-5
CDR3aa: CSAGLRGQPQHF
CDR3nt: TGCAGCGCCGGACTCCGGGGGCAGCCCCAGCATTTT